This T cell receptor beta chain was sequenced for a study of T cell responses to AZD1222 COVID-19 vaccine. This clone has just one count. Profiled with immunoSEQ multiplex PCR; TCRdb holds only in-frame clones, not every one. The sample lists about 100,000 clones; 70% to 90% were seen once. This CDR3 region has 15 residues. V gave up 2 bases and J gave up 8 bases, with 15 bases separating them. Germline V gene sequence: CDR1 KGHSH, CDR2 LQKENI. This clonotype originated in an adult who received the AZD1222 COVID-19 vaccine. V and J are TRBV18 and TRBJ1-4; weak D call: TRBD1 (6 bases). This specimen consisted of peripheral blood, obtained 28 days after the second AZD1222 dose. In nucleotides, the CDR3 is TGTGCCAGCTCACCAGAAGGGGGATTGCAAGAAAAACTGTTTTTT. This sequence encodes CASSPEGGLQEKLFF.